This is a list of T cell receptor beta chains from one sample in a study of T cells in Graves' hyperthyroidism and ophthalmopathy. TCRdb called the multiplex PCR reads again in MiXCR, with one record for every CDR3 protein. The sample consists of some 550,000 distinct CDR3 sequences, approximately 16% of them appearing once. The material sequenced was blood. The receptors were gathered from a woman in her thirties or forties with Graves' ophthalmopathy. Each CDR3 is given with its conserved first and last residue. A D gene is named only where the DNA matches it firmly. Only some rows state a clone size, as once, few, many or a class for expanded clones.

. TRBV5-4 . CASSQISYTF
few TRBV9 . CASSAQSHNEQFF
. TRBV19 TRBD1 CASSSRTGSSGNTIYF
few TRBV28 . CASSPPGPPYNEQFF
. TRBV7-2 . CASSLAKGVQGSQPQHF
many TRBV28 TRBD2 CASSLNLLAGDHEQYF
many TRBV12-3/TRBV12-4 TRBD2 CASSRTSGGAHEQFF
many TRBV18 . CASSPPGWDLTKNIQYF
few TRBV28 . CASSLPRGPSGYTF
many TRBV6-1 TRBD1 CASSKDRGNTEAFF
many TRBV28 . CASSFPRGNHEQFF
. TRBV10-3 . CAISESPLREQYF
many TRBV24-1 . CATSDSLASSYEQYF
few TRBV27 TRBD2 CASSYRLAGADTQYF
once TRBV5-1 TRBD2 CASSSLAGGITGELFF
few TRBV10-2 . CASSDPDGAFF
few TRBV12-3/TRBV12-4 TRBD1 CASRRGQGAGKNIQYF
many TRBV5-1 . CASSLTKYNEQFF
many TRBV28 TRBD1 CASSPSETGGKGQFF
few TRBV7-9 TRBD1 CASSLTGTAYEQYF
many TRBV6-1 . CAIGPFDRVETQYF
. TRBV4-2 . CASSEYEGRETQYF
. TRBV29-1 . CSAAHPTEAFF
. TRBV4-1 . CASSQDLVAYEQYF
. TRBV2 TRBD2 CASSRGTSGSSIEQFF
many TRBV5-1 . CASSLSASLETQYF
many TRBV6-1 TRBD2 CASSEAVAGPYEQYF
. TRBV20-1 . CSARDLVGVDQPQHF
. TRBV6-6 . CASSYSYYNTEAFF